Listed here are 20 T cell receptor beta chains from one sample, sequenced in a study of long-term antiretroviral therapy in people with HIV. Assay version v3.0 of immunoSEQ was used, and it was run at survey level. Profiling relied on immunoSEQ multiplex PCR, and the TCRdb table lists in-frame clones only, not all of them. Here the sample spans 30,000 to 35,000 clones, 65% to 75% being singletons. This material consisted of unsorted PBMCs, taken 3 years after starting antiretroviral therapy. The receptor set was obtained from a man in his fifties with HIV.

This clone was counted only a few times. The rearrangement joins TRBV7-2 to TRBJ2-7, with D unresolved. The CDR3 covers 13 residues. Germline-derived CDR1 and CDR2 are SGHTA and FQGNSA. Trimming pared 5 bases from V and 3 bases from J, leaving 11 bases between. DNA of the CDR3: TGTGCCAGCAGCGCAGGAGCCGGCTACGAGCAGTACTTC. Encoded protein: CASSAGAGYEQYF.

This rearrangement joins TRBV29-1 to TRBJ2-3; TRBD2 aligns across 16 bases. Trimming removed 7 bases from V and 5 bases from J; junction bases left unmatched: 6. CDR3 length equals 15 residues. CDR1 is SQVTM and CDR2 is ANQGSEA in the germline V gene. The DNA for the CDR3 is TGCAGCGCCGGGACTAGCGGGAGGGCCGGAGATACGCAGTATTTT. Encoded protein: CSAGTSGRAGDTQYF.

This clone was seen only a few times. The chain links TRBV7-2 to TRBJ2-1; 10 bases line up with TRBD2. After removal of 4 bases from V and 6 bases from J, the junction contained 6 bases not matched to a gene. The CDR3 totals 15 residues. CDR1 is SGHTA, CDR2 FQGNSA, per germline. The CDR3 protein is CASSSASGSPNEQFF. As DNA, the CDR3 is TGTGCCAGCAGCTCCGCTAGCGGGAGTCCCAATGAGCAGTTCTTC.

The gene calls are TRBV7-8 and TRBJ1-5; no clear D. V lost 5 bases and J 1 base, leaving 12 bases between the germline ends. The V gene's germline CDR1 is SGHVS and CDR2 FQNEAQ. The CDR3 has 15 residues. CDR3 nucleotides: TGTGCCAGCAGCCCTCGGGCGTCCAGCAATCAGCCCCAGCATTTT. As protein: CASSPRASSNQPQHF.

This clone appeared a few times. The chain links TRBV29-1 to TRBJ1-1, with D possibly being TRBD1 (5 bases). Germline V gives CDR1 SQVTM, CDR2 ANQGSEA. The CDR3 has 15 amino acids. V lost 4 bases to trimming and J lost 0 bases, with 15 bases between them. The CDR3 protein is CSVGSGWGMNTEAFF. The CDR3 DNA is TGCAGCGTTGGGTCGGGGTGGGGCATGAACACTGAAGCTTTCTTT. The entire variable domain, with the rest obtained from reference TRBV29-1 and TRBJ1-1, is as follows: SAVISQKPSRDICQRGTSLTIQCQVDSQVTMMFWYRQQPGQSLTLIATANQGSEATYESGFVIDKFPISRPNLTFSTLTVSNMSPEDSSIYLCSVGSGWGMNTEAFFGQGTRLTVV.

CDR3 amino acids: CASSQEPGQPSMGGDTQYF. CDR3 bases: TGCGCCAGCAGCCAAGAACCGGGACAGCCTAGTATGGGGGGAGATACGCAGTATTTT. The chain employs TRBV4-3 and TRBJ2-3, with D possibly being TRBD1 (7 bases). The CDR3 has 19 amino acids. The V and J ends lost 0 bases and 5 bases respectively, with 24 bases between them. Per germline, CDR1 LGHNA and CDR2 YSLEER.

This sequence joins TRBV6-6 and TRBJ2-5; possibly TRBD1 for D (5 bases). Per the germline V gene, CDR1 is MNHNY and CDR2 is SVGAGI (reference sequence). The CDR3 runs 16 residues. The V and J ends lost 2 bases and 1 base respectively, with 14 bases between them. The CDR3 loop is CASSYGATKTQETQYF. CDR3 coding DNA: TGTGCCAGCAGTTACGGGGCCACCAAAACCCAAGAGACCCAGTACTTC.

The CDR3 region has the DNA TGTGCCAGCAGCAGGGGGACAGTGAGGGTTGGGGCTGAGCAGTTCTTC. As protein: CASSRGTVRVGAEQFF. The chain joins TRBV2 to TRBJ2-1; 7 bases map to TRBD1. Germline values: CDR1 SNHLY, CDR2 FYNNEI. The CDR3 is 16 amino acids. V trimming: 6 bases; J trimming: 9 bases; junction bases outside the gene matches: 17.

The chain combines TRBV4-1 with TRBJ1-2, with D perhaps TRBD1 (5 bases). The CDR3 contains 15 residues. The germline V gene has CDR1 MGHRA and CDR2 YSYEKL. Deletions cut 1 base from V and 5 bases from J, with 14 bases between. The CDR3, as DNA: TGCGCCAGCAGCCAAGGGAGTCGGGGCGCATATGGCTACACCTTC. Translation gives CASSQGSRGAYGYTF.

This chain links TRBV5-4 with TRBJ2-2; TRBD2 agrees at 8 bases. The germline gives CDR1 SGHNT, CDR2 YYREEE (reference sequence). The V and J ends lost 5 bases and 0 bases, in that order; junction bases with no gene match: 6. The CDR3 is 16 amino acids. As DNA, the CDR3 is TGTGCCAGCAGGCGAGCGGGAGACCCGAACACCGGGGAGCTGTTTTTT. Translating gives CASRRAGDPNTGELFF.

This clone was seen more than once but under ten times. The V and J genes are TRBV7-2 and TRBJ2-7; 9 bases line up with TRBD2. The CDR3 loop spans 14 amino acids. Trimming removed 6 bases from V and 2 bases from J; junction bases left unmatched: 5. The germline gives CDR1 SGHTA, CDR2 FQGNSA. CDR3 in DNA: TGTGCCAGCAGGTATGCTAGCGGGACCTACGAGCAGTACTTC. It codes for CASRYASGTYEQYF.

The chain recombines TRBV27 with TRBJ1-6; TRBD1 might be the D (5 bases). The CDR3 is made up of 17 amino acids. Per germline, CDR1 MNHEY and CDR2 SMNVEV (reference sequence). Trimming took off 2 bases at V and 7 bases at J, with 18 bases between the two ends. CDR3: CASSLPLGGAQNSPLHF. The CDR3 region has the DNA TGTGCCAGCAGTTTACCCCTAGGTGGGGCGCAAAATTCACCCCTCCACTTT.

This chain connects TRBV5-4 to TRBJ2-7; 7 bases agree with TRBD1. Germline lookup yields CDR1 SGHNT and CDR2 YYREEE (reference sequence). Trimming at V came to 3 bases and at J to 3 bases, leaving 3 bases not matched to a gene. This CDR3 is built from 13 residues. Here the CDR3 DNA reads TGTGCCAGCAGCTGGACAGGACTCTACGAGCAGTACTTC. It specifies CASSWTGLYEQYF.

On this clone: Other DNA sequences in the sample encode the same CDR3. The chain couples TRBV7-2 to TRBJ1-2; the D is unclear. V was clipped by 3 bases and J by 4 bases, with 6 bases between them. The CDR3 is made up of 12 amino acids. CDR1 is SGHTA and CDR2 is FQGNSA in the germline V gene. DNA of the CDR3: TGTGCCAGCAGCTTGGTCGGCTATGGCTACACCTTC. The encoded protein is CASSLVGYGYTF.

Only a few counts were recorded for this clone. V usage is TRBV7-3 and J usage is TRBJ1-5; D is unclear. The V and J ends lost 3 bases and 7 bases respectively, with 13 bases between them. The CDR3 runs 14 residues. Germline V gene data show CDR1 as SGHTA and CDR2 as FQGTGA. The CDR3 sequence is CASSFGLLRQPQHF. CDR3 bases: TGTGCCAGCAGCTTTGGACTGCTTAGGCAGCCCCAGCATTTT.

This clone was recorded only once. V gene TRBV11-2 combines with J gene TRBJ2-2; 15 bases fit TRBD2. The junction had 3 bases not matched to a gene; V was cut back by 1 base and J by 6 bases. Germline V gene lookup returns CDR1 SGHAT and CDR2 FQNNGV. The CDR3 covers 17 residues. CDR3 loop: CASSLARTSGRAGELFF. As DNA, the CDR3 is TGTGCCAGCAGCTTAGCGAGGACTAGCGGGAGGGCCGGGGAGCTGTTTTTT. The full variable domain, in which reference TRBV11-2 and TRBJ2-2 provide the parts outside the CDR3, is EAGVAQSPRYKIIEKRQSVAFWCNPISGHATLYWYQQILGQGPKLLIQFQNNGVVDDSQLPKDRFSAERLKGVDSTLKIQPAKLEDSAVYLCASSLARTSGRAGELFFGEGSRLTVL.

The chain carries TRBV28 and TRBJ1-4; D is possibly TRBD1 (5 bases). Trimming left V 1 base short and J 8 bases short, with 14 bases between. The CDR3 runs 15 residues. In germline, CDR1 is MDHEN, CDR2 SYDVKM. The CDR3 loop reads CASSLSQGVVEKLFF. The CDR3 DNA reads TGTGCCAGCAGTTTATCCCAGGGAGTTGTGGAAAAACTGTTTTTT.

This sequence joins TRBV29-1 and TRBJ2-5, with 8 bases aligning to TRBD1. This CDR3 comprises 14 residues. Germline V gives CDR1 SQVTM, CDR2 ANQGSEA. The junction had 9 bases not matched to a gene; V was cut back by 6 bases and J by 3 bases. CDR3 amino acids: CSVGGQVLKETQYF. CDR3 sequence (DNA): TGCAGCGTCGGGGGACAGGTACTCAAAGAGACCCAGTACTTC.

The chain is built from TRBV7-9 and TRBJ1-1; D remains ambiguous. The CDR3 has 12 amino acids. The germline CDR1 and CDR2 sequences are SEHNR and FQNEAQ (reference sequence). V was trimmed by 2 bases and J by 9 bases, leaving 10 bases between them. The CDR3 loop is CASSLFPFKAFF. CDR3 nucleotides: TGTGCCAGCAGCTTATTCCCCTTTAAAGCTTTCTTT.

The chain recombines TRBV28 with TRBJ2-2; D is ambiguous. Per the germline V gene, CDR1 is MDHEN and CDR2 is SYDVKM. CDR3 length equals 13 residues. The V end was cut by 10 bases, the J end by 2 bases, with 11 bases between. DNA for the CDR3: TGTGCCACTTTCCCTTTCAACACCGGGGAGCTGTTTTTT. Residues: CATFPFNTGELFF.